Each of the 24 T cell receptor beta chains below was sequenced from the same sample in a study of T cell responses to AZD1222 COVID-19 vaccine. Assay: immunoSEQ multiplex PCR; the TCRdb copy retains only in-frame clones and omits some. This table holds about 140,000 clones, over 85% found once. Source: peripheral blood, taken 28 days after the second AZD1222 dose. These receptors came from an adult who received the AZD1222 COVID-19 vaccine.

This clone was seen more than once but under ten times. The chain has TRBV28 and TRBJ2-3; D gene uncertain. The CDR3 spans 13 residues. V was shortened by 11 bases and J by 8 bases, with 20 bases between the two germline ends. Germline lookup yields CDR1 MDHEN and CDR2 SYDVKM. The CDR3 DNA reads TGTGCCCGACCCGAGCCCCTTATGCGTACGCAGTATTTT. Amino acid sequence: CARPEPLMRTQYF.

The chain uses TRBV4-1 and TRBJ2-2, with D unclear. The CDR3 is made up of 16 amino acids. The germline CDR1 and CDR2 sequences are MGHRA and YSYEKL. The V gene lost 1 base and the J gene lost 1 base, with 10 bases spanning the gap. The CDR3 bases are TGCGCCAGCAGCCAAGTGGCACGCGTGAACACCGGGGAGCTGTTTTTT. Translation: CASSQVARVNTGELFF.

This clone was observed a single time. The rearrangement joins TRBV7-9 to TRBJ1-5; D possibly corresponds to TRBD1 (6 bases). V lost 3 bases and J 1 base, leaving 7 bases between the germline ends. The CDR3 is made up of 14 amino acids. CDR1 is SEHNR, CDR2 FQNEAQ, per germline (reference sequence). Here the CDR3 reads CASSFGQSNQPQHF. CDR3 in DNA: TGTGCCAGCAGCTTCGGACAGAGCAATCAGCCCCAGCATTTT.

The chain has TRBV19 and TRBJ2-1; no definite D call. The CDR3 covers 13 residues. The ends were cut back, 8 bases at V and 0 bases at J, with 8 bases in the middle. Germline V lookup: CDR1 LNHDA, CDR2 SQIVND (reference sequence). The CDR3 reads CASAGFSYNEQFF. As DNA, the CDR3 is TGTGCCAGTGCCGGGTTCTCCTACAATGAGCAGTTCTTC.

The chain employs TRBV28 and TRBJ1-2; 9 bases align to TRBD1. The V gene end was trimmed by 5 bases and the J gene end by 1 base; junction bases not matched to a gene: 14. The CDR3 totals 18 residues. Germline lookup yields CDR1 MDHEN and CDR2 SYDVKM. The CDR3 nucleotides are TGTGCCAGCAGTCTATATCCCGGGACAGGGATTAGTAACTATGGCTACACCTTC. Translating it yields CASSLYPGTGISNYGYTF.

In nucleotides, the CDR3 is TGTGCCTGGACCCCGACAGCCTCCGTAGGGCCCCAGCATTTT. It codes for CAWTPTASVGPQHF. The chain uses TRBV30 and TRBJ1-5; maybe TRBD1 (5 bases). Per germline, CDR1 GTSNPN and CDR2 SVGIG (reference sequence). This CDR3 is 14 amino acids long. The V and J ends lost 4 bases and 9 bases respectively, with 19 bases between them. Combining the CDR3 with reference TRBV30 and TRBJ1-5 gives the whole variable domain SQTIHQWPATLVQPVGSPLSLECTVEGTSNPNLYWYRQAAGRGLQLLFYSVGIGQISSEVPQNLSASRPQDRQFILSSKKLLLSDSGFYLCAWTPTASVGPQHFGDGTRLSIL.

This clone has more than one count but fewer than ten. V and J are TRBV5-1 and TRBJ1-1; 8 nucleotides line up with TRBD1. CDR3 length: 15 residues. The junction had 8 bases not matched to a gene; V was cut back by 3 bases and J by 4 bases. Germline CDR1 SGHRS, CDR2 YFSETQ. The CDR3 protein is CASSSGQGRGTEAFF. DNA of the CDR3: TGCGCCAGCAGCTCCGGACAGGGTCGGGGCACTGAAGCTTTCTTT.

This clone was observed a single time. This chain joins TRBV2 and TRBJ1-5, with D hard to call. The CDR3 spans 15 residues. V lost 4 bases and J lost 5, with 15 bases in between. CDR1 is SNHLY and CDR2 is FYNNEI in the germline V gene. The CDR3 DNA is TGTGCCAGCAGTGTGTACCGAACCCTAGATCAGCCCCAGCATTTT. Translation: CASSVYRTLDQPQHF.

The V call is TRBV7-2, the J call TRBJ1-1; maybe TRBD1 (6 bases). The CDR3 spans 15 residues. Trimming took 7 bases from V and 5 from J, leaving 20 bases between them. Germline CDR1 is SGHTA and CDR2 is FQGNSA. DNA for the CDR3: TGTGCCAGCATCGATGGAATAGTGGGGGCAACTGAAGCTTTCTTT. Translating gives CASIDGIVGATEAFF.

This chain uses TRBV7-9 with TRBJ2-1, with 14 positions matching TRBD2. Germline assignment: CDR1 SEHNR and CDR2 FQNEAQ (reference sequence). V gave up 4 bases and J gave up 5 bases; unmatched junction bases: 13. The CDR3 is 19 residues long. The CDR3, as DNA: TGTGCCAGCAGCTCCAGATCATCGGGACTAGCGGGGGATAACAATGAGCAGTTCTTC. It specifies CASSSRSSGLAGDNNEQFF.

The J gene is TRBJ1-1, the V gene TRBV29-1; possibly TRBD1 for D (5 bases). Trimming shortened V by 3 bases and J by 5 bases, and 13 bases separated the two germline ends. The CDR3 loop spans 13 amino acids. Germline CDR1 reads SQVTM; CDR2 reads ANQGSEA. CDR3 amino acids: CSVDSYRGTEAFF. The CDR3 nucleotides read TGCAGCGTTGATAGTTACCGGGGGACTGAAGCTTTCTTT.

The V gene is TRBV11-3, the J gene TRBJ1-1, with D unclear. Trimming cost V 0 bases and J 6 bases, with 8 bases left between them. CDR1 and CDR2 from the germline V gene are SGHNT and YENEEA. This CDR3 region has 13 residues. The CDR3, as DNA: TGTGCCAGCAGCTTAGACAGGCGACCTGAAGCTTTCTTT. Encoded protein: CASSLDRRPEAFF.

The chain employs TRBV4-1 and TRBJ2-5, with TRBD2 as a possible D gene (6 bases). V was shortened by 5 bases and J by 2 bases, with 15 bases between the two germline ends. CDR3 size: 15 residues. CDR1 and CDR2 (germline): MGHRA, YSYEKL. CDR3 in amino acids: CASSSLPGAQETQYF. CDR3 coding DNA: TGCGCCAGCAGCTCCCTACCGGGAGCTCAAGAGACCCAGTACTTC.

The V gene is TRBV4-2, the J gene TRBJ1-1, with a weak D call TRBD1 (5 bases). Germline CDR1 LGHNA, CDR2 YNFKEQ. CDR3 length: 13 amino acids. V dropped 0 bases and J dropped 12 bases, with 14 bases sitting between them. CDR3 in amino acids: CASSQDAGGRTFF. The CDR3 bases are TGTGCCAGCAGCCAAGATGCGGGGGGGAGGACTTTCTTT.

This clone is a singleton in its sample. CDR3 protein: CASSRKIGGGQETQYF. In DNA, the CDR3 is TGTGCCAGCAGCCGCAAGATAGGGGGGGGGCAAGAGACCCAGTACTTC. The J gene is TRBJ2-5, the V gene TRBV3-1 (or the pseudogene TRBV3-2); D might be TRBD2 (7 bases). Between the trimmed V and J ends, which lost 4 bases and 2 bases, there was a span of 17 bases. This CDR3 is built from 16 residues. Germline loops: CDR1 LGHDT, CDR2 YNNKEL (reference sequence).

V usage is TRBV7-9 and J usage is TRBJ2-7; TRBD2 aligns across 8 bases. The CDR3 runs to 15 residues. Germline V gives CDR1 SEHNR, CDR2 FQNEAQ (reference sequence). V was clipped by 9 bases and J by 2 bases; unmatched bases: 12. The CDR3 DNA follows: TGTGCCAGTGGCCGTTGGGCGGGGGGAACCTACGAGCAGTACTTC. Translation: CASGRWAGGTYEQYF.

J is TRBJ1-2 and V is TRBV6-5, with TRBD1 matching over 7 bases. V dropped 0 bases and J dropped 6; count of bases not matched to a gene: 7. CDR1 and CDR2 (germline): MNHEY, SVGAGI. This CDR3 region has 15 residues. The CDR3 here is CASSYSAVGGDGYTF. The CDR3 DNA reads TGTGCCAGCAGTTACTCAGCAGTAGGGGGCGATGGCTACACCTTC.

The chain has TRBV7-2 and TRBJ2-2, with D unclear. This CDR3 comprises 13 residues. V lost 2 bases and J lost 7, with 8 bases in between. Germline V lookup: CDR1 SGHTA, CDR2 FQGNSA. CDR3 amino acids: CASSLPAFGELFF. In DNA form, the CDR3 reads TGTGCCAGCAGCTTACCCGCTTTCGGGGAGCTGTTTTTT.

The chain recombines TRBV24-1 with TRBJ1-5, with a weak D call TRBD1 (5 bases). Trimming took 4 bases from V and 4 from J, leaving 16 bases between them. This CDR3 spans 16 amino acids. Germline-derived CDR1 and CDR2 are KGHDR and SFDVKD. The CDR3 region is CATSDRRDGRNQPQHF. The CDR3 DNA reads TGTGCCACCAGTGACCGACGGGACGGTAGAAATCAGCCCCAGCATTTT.

The rearrangement joins TRBV27 to TRBJ2-7; D gene ambiguous. CDR3 length: 13 amino acids. Trimming took off 8 bases at V and 1 base at J, with 12 bases between the two ends. Per germline, CDR1 MNHEY and CDR2 SMNVEV (reference sequence). CDR3 nucleotide sequence: TGTGCCAGCCTTCCCCCCGGGTCCTACGAGCAGTACTTC. Translated, it gives CASLPPGSYEQYF.

Written as DNA, the CDR3 is TGTGCCAGCAGCCGAGATAGAGCTACAGATACGCAGTATTTT. Its translation is CASSRDRATDTQYF. The J gene is TRBJ2-3, the V gene TRBV3-1 (or the pseudogene TRBV3-2); D remains unclear. This CDR3 has 14 residues. Trimming shortened V by 4 bases and J by 3 bases, and 11 bases separated the two germline ends. CDR1 is LGHDT and CDR2 is YNNKEL in the germline V gene (reference sequence).

V usage is TRBV19 and J usage is TRBJ1-6, with TRBD1 matching over 8 bases. Germline CDR1 is LNHDA and CDR2 is SQIVND (reference sequence). With 5 bases clipped from V and 6 bases from J, the junction kept 6 bases outside the gene matches. CDR3 length: 15 amino acids. CDR3 loop: CASSLGQAFNSPLHF. The CDR3 region has the DNA TGTGCCAGTAGTCTGGGACAGGCTTTTAATTCACCCCTCCACTTT. Based on the CDR3 plus reference TRBV19 and TRBJ1-6, the full variable domain is DGGITQSPKYLFRKEGQNVTLSCEQNLNHDAMYWYRQDPGQGLRLIYYSQIVNDFQKGDIAEGYSVSREKKESFPLTVTSAQKNPTAFYLCASSLGQAFNSPLHFGNGTRLTVT.

The V and J genes are TRBV18 and TRBJ2-2; no clear D. This CDR3 has 13 residues. The germline CDR1 and CDR2 sequences are KGHSH and LQKENI. With 3 bases removed from V and 6 bases from J, the gap between germline ends came to 8 bases. The chain's CDR3 is CASSPMDAGELFF. CDR3 DNA sequence: TGTGCCAGCTCACCGATGGATGCCGGGGAGCTGTTTTTT.

The chain employs TRBV12-3 or TRBV12-4 and TRBJ2-7, with TRBD1 matching 10 bases. J lost 3 bases, V lost 5 bases, and 1 base had no gene match. This CDR3 is built from 13 residues. This CDR3 is CASSRTGGYEQYF. CDR3 nucleotide sequence: TGTGCCAGCAGTCGGACAGGGGGCTACGAGCAGTACTTC.